Shown below are 27 T cell receptor beta chains from a single sample sequenced in a study of cytomegalovirus exposure and HLA in healthy donors. The PCR employed 60 Vbeta primers together with 13 Jbeta primers. Only in-frame clones appear in the TCRdb table, and some are missing; sequencing was by immunoSEQ multiplex PCR. This table has roughly 150,000 clones, 75% appearing once. Sequenced: PBMCs. Source of these receptors: a man aged 18 to 35 in good health and CMV-seropositive.

The rearrangement joins TRBV7-8 to TRBJ1-5; D possibly corresponds to TRBD1 (6 bases). Germline CDR1 is SGHVS and CDR2 is FQNEAQ. This CDR3 comprises 14 residues. V was trimmed by 0 bases and J by 7 bases, leaving 10 bases between them. This chain's CDR3 is CASSLAQGYQPQHF. The CDR3 DNA is TGTGCCAGCAGCTTAGCACAGGGATACCAGCCCCAGCATTTT.

V is TRBV9 and J is TRBJ1-3, with D uncertain. Germline V gene sequence: CDR1 SGDLS, CDR2 YYNGEE. Trimming cost V 2 bases and J 4 bases, with 13 bases left between them. The CDR3 spans 15 residues. DNA of the CDR3: TGTGCCAGCAGCGTTAGGACTGACCAGGGAAACACCATATATTTT. Protein: CASSVRTDQGNTIYF.

The V gene is TRBV2, the J gene TRBJ2-7; D is uncertain. The V gene's germline CDR1 is SNHLY and CDR2 FYNNEI. The CDR3 runs 11 residues. Between the trimmed V and J ends, which lost 4 bases and 4 bases, there was a span of 5 bases. The CDR3 loop reads CASSGEYEQYF. CDR3 nucleotides: TGTGCCAGCAGTGGAGAGTACGAGCAGTACTTC.

This chain uses TRBV5-5 with TRBJ2-1, with D possibly matching TRBD2 (5 bases). From germline, CDR1 is SGHKS and CDR2 YYEKEE (reference sequence). Trimming cost V 0 bases and J 2 bases, with 12 bases left between them. CDR3 length equals 16 residues. Here the CDR3 reads CASSLEAGPAYNEQFF. In nucleotides, the CDR3 is TGTGCCAGCAGCTTGGAGGCGGGCCCTGCCTACAATGAGCAGTTCTTC.

This clone was observed a few times. The chain links TRBV18 to TRBJ1-5, with 12 bases identical to TRBD1. The CDR3 spans 18 residues. The germline V gene has CDR1 KGHSH and CDR2 LQKENI. The V segment lost 4 bases and the J segment 0 bases; nucleotides outside the gene matches: 7. The CDR3 DNA is TGTGCCAGCTCACTGGGACAGGGGGCGACCTATAGCAATCAGCCCCAGCATTTT. Its protein is CASSLGQGATYSNQPQHF.

CDR3 sequence (DNA): TGTGCCAGCAGCTCAAGGGGCATCACAGATACGCAGTATTTT. It codes for CASSSRGITDTQYF. The chain links TRBV5-8 to TRBJ2-3; perhaps TRBD1 as D (5 bases). Looked up from germline, CDR1 is SGHTS and CDR2 is YDEGEE. This CDR3 comprises 14 residues. Trimming stripped 3 bases from V and 2 bases from J, with 10 bases between.

The chain recombines TRBV7-8 with TRBJ2-7; D unclear. The germline CDR1 and CDR2 sequences are SGHVS and FQNEAQ. The CDR3 has 12 amino acids. V was pared by 5 bases and J by 5 bases, with 10 bases between. The CDR3: CASSPRQDEQYF. CDR3 DNA sequence: TGTGCCAGCAGCCCTCGGCAGGACGAGCAGTACTTC.

This clone was observed a few times. The CDR3 nucleotides read TGTGCCAGCCTGACTAGCGCGCTCTACGAGCAGTACTTC. The encoded protein is CASLTSALYEQYF. The chain carries TRBV6-1 and TRBJ2-7; the match to TRBD2 covers 8 bases. Germline V gene data show CDR1 as MNHNS and CDR2 as SASEGT. V gave up 8 bases and J gave up 3 bases; unmatched junction bases: 6. The CDR3 totals 13 residues.

The V gene is TRBV5-1, the J gene TRBJ2-1; unclear D gene. The V end lost 5 bases, the J end lost 5 bases, and 20 bases lay between the germline ends. Germline CDR1 and CDR2: SGHRS and YFSETQ. CDR3 length: 16 residues. The DNA for the CDR3 is TGCGCCAGCAGTCCGGAGTCAGCTAGTAGCCACAATGAGCAGTTCTTC. Amino acids: CASSPESASSHNEQFF.

This chain links TRBV4-1 with TRBJ1-2; 7 bases match TRBD1. This CDR3 has 16 amino acids. Germline V gene lookup returns CDR1 MGHRA and CDR2 YSYEKL. V gave up 1 base and J gave up 4 bases; unmatched junction bases: 9. CDR3: CASSQGAAGGIYGYTF. In DNA, the CDR3 is TGCGCCAGCAGCCAAGGCGCAGCAGGGGGAATCTATGGCTACACCTTC.

This sequence joins TRBV14 and TRBJ2-1; the match to TRBD1 covers 8 bases. The V segment lost 0 bases and the J segment 4 bases; nucleotides outside the gene matches: 5. The CDR3 covers 16 residues. CDR1 is SGHDN, CDR2 FVKESK, per germline. CDR3: CASSQDLGQVYNEQFF. CDR3 DNA: TGTGCCAGCAGCCAAGATCTGGGACAGGTATACAATGAGCAGTTCTTC.

The rearrangement uses TRBV6-6 and TRBJ2-2; 12 nucleotides line up with TRBD2. This CDR3 contains 15 residues. From germline, CDR1 is MNHNY and CDR2 SVGAGI (reference sequence). V trimming: 6 bases; J trimming: 7 bases; junction bases outside the gene matches: 6. CDR3 region: CASSVLLAGGGELFF. The CDR3 DNA reads as TGTGCCAGCAGCGTCTTACTAGCGGGAGGCGGGGAGCTGTTTTTT.

The chain couples TRBV5-6 to TRBJ1-1; D is possibly TRBD1 (6 bases). Germline-derived CDR1 and CDR2 are SGHDT and YYEEEE. The length of the CDR3 is 14 residues. Trimming left V 2 bases short and J 0 bases short, with 8 bases between. CDR3 protein: CASSLQGVNTEAFF. The CDR3 bases are TGTGCCAGCAGCTTACAGGGTGTGAACACTGAAGCTTTCTTT.

This chain uses TRBV6-1 with TRBJ2-5; maybe TRBD1 (6 bases). CDR1 is MNHNS, CDR2 SASEGT, per germline. The V end was cut by 4 bases, the J end by 3 bases, with 15 bases between. This CDR3 contains 15 residues. The CDR3 spells CASSATTGWKETQYF. Written as DNA, the CDR3 is TGTGCCAGCAGTGCTACAACAGGGTGGAAAGAGACCCAGTACTTC.

V is TRBV7-8 and J is TRBJ2-1; TRBD2 is a possible D gene (5 bases). Trimming took 5 bases from V and 9 from J, leaving 17 bases between them. This CDR3 region has 14 residues. Germline V gene data show CDR1 as SGHVS and CDR2 as FQNEAQ. The CDR3 nucleotides are TGTGCCAGCAGCACGAGAACCGACTACGGTGAGCAGTTCTTC. Translating it yields CASSTRTDYGEQFF.

This clone has a handful of counts. V gene TRBV4-2 combines with J gene TRBJ1-5, with 8 bases lining up with TRBD1. CDR3 length: 14 amino acids. CDR1 is LGHNA and CDR2 is YNFKEQ in the germline V gene. Trimming at V came to 8 bases and at J to 4 bases, leaving 7 bases not matched to a gene. The CDR3 nucleotides read TGTGCCAGCGGGATGGACAGGGCAAATCAGCCCCAGCATTTT. Its protein product is CASGMDRANQPQHF.

The chain is built from TRBV14 and TRBJ2-1, with D possibly being TRBD2 (6 bases). This CDR3 has 15 residues. Per the germline V gene, CDR1 is SGHDN and CDR2 is FVKESK. V was shortened by 4 bases and J by 8 bases, with 18 bases between the two germline ends. The CDR3 is CASSPGWGRSDEQFF. CDR3 in DNA: TGTGCCAGCAGCCCCGGGTGGGGGAGGTCGGATGAGCAGTTCTTC.

The chain has TRBV2 and TRBJ2-2; 7 bases are a match to TRBD1. The CDR3 is made up of 15 amino acids. Trimming removed 6 bases from V and 4 bases from J; junction bases left unmatched: 8. CDR1 is SNHLY and CDR2 is FYNNEI in the germline V gene. CDR3 in amino acids: CASRVQGIGTGELFF. CDR3 DNA: TGTGCCAGCAGGGTACAGGGGATCGGCACCGGGGAGCTGTTTTTT.

The chain carries TRBV5-6 and TRBJ2-7; D is possibly TRBD1 (6 bases). The germline CDR1 and CDR2 sequences are SGHDT and YYEEEE. Trimming took off 4 bases at V and 6 bases at J, with 14 bases between the two ends. CDR3 length equals 13 residues. The CDR3 DNA follows: TGTGCCAGCAGCGATCCAGGGGTTGGCGAGCAGTACTTC. This sequence encodes CASSDPGVGEQYF.

The gene calls are TRBV7-9 and TRBJ2-7, with D unclear. The germline V and J ends were trimmed by 4 bases and 5 bases, with 9 bases remaining between them. CDR1 and CDR2 from the germline V gene are SEHNR and FQNEAQ (reference sequence). The CDR3 consists of 12 residues. The CDR3 spells CASSSSFHEQYF. In DNA form, the CDR3 reads TGTGCCAGCAGCTCCTCCTTCCACGAGCAGTACTTC.

V usage is TRBV5-1 and J usage is TRBJ1-5, with D hard to call. This CDR3 region has 14 residues. V lost 5 bases, J lost 5 bases, and 14 bases lay in between. The germline V gene has CDR1 SGHRS and CDR2 YFSETQ. CDR3 in amino acids: CASSEGRSDQPQHF. CDR3 bases: TGCGCCAGCAGTGAGGGAAGGAGCGATCAGCCCCAGCATTTT.

V gene TRBV18 combines with J gene TRBJ1-2; TRBD1 might be the D (6 bases). Between the trimmed V and J ends, which lost 3 bases and 4 bases, there was a span of 21 bases. This CDR3 region has 17 residues. Germline CDR1 is KGHSH and CDR2 is LQKENI. CDR3 in DNA: TGTGCCAGCTCACCTTCCATAATCATACAGGGAGCCTATGGCTACACCTTC. This encodes CASSPSIIIQGAYGYTF.

This clone has more than one count but fewer than ten. The chain combines TRBV7-8 with TRBJ1-1; D not resolved. CDR3 length: 15 amino acids. Trimming removed 5 bases from V and 9 bases from J, with 22 bases in between. Looked up from germline, CDR1 is SGHVS and CDR2 is FQNEAQ. This chain's CDR3 is CASSTTGRKLLKAFF. In DNA form, the CDR3 reads TGTGCCAGCAGCACCACGGGGAGGAAGCTTCTGAAAGCTTTCTTT.

The chain employs TRBV28 and TRBJ2-1; 9 nucleotides line up with TRBD2. CDR1 and CDR2 from the germline V gene are MDHEN and SYDVKM. The CDR3 has 14 amino acids. The J segment lost 5 bases and the V segment lost 5 bases, leaving 4 bases of the junction unmatched. Here the CDR3 DNA reads TGTGCCAGCAGTCCGACTAGCGGCCACAATGAGCAGTTCTTC. This sequence encodes CASSPTSGHNEQFF.

This chain uses TRBV19 with TRBJ1-5; D is uncertain. This CDR3 has 20 amino acids. Germline-derived CDR1 and CDR2 are LNHDA and SQIVND (reference sequence). Trimming pared 7 bases from V and 0 bases from J, leaving 28 bases between. DNA for the CDR3: TGTGCCAGTACCCACCTGCGGGCAGCACCTTTACTATATAGCAATCAGCCCCAGCATTTT. Residues: CASTHLRAAPLLYSNQPQHF.

J is TRBJ1-2 and V is TRBV13, with a possible D match to TRBD1 (6 bases). The V and J ends lost 1 base and 0 bases respectively, with 24 bases between them. The CDR3 loop spans 20 amino acids. CDR1 is PRHDT, CDR2 FYEKMQ, per germline (reference sequence). CDR3 in DNA: TGTGCCAGCAGCTTAGCCGAGGGGGAACACTCCCACCTCACTAACTATGGCTACACCTTC. Amino acids: CASSLAEGEHSHLTNYGYTF. The full variable domain, in which reference TRBV13 and TRBJ1-2 provide the parts outside the CDR3, is AAGVIQSPRHLIKEKRETATLKCYPIPRHDTVYWYQQGPGQDPQFLISFYEKMQSDKGSIPDRFSAQQFSDYHSELNMSSLELGDSALYFCASSLAEGEHSHLTNYGYTFGSGTRLTVV.

The DNA of the CDR3 is TGTGCCAGCTCACCCACTCACCCATTTCTAGCGGGAGAACGGGATACGCAGTATTTT. It specifies CASSPTHPFLAGERDTQYF. V usage is TRBV18 and J usage is TRBJ2-3; TRBD2 aligns across 10 bases. The CDR3 covers 19 residues. CDR1 is KGHSH and CDR2 is LQKENI in the germline V gene. The junction had 18 bases not matched to a gene; V was cut back by 3 bases and J by 6 bases. Variable domain in full (rest from reference TRBV18 and TRBJ2-3): NAGVMQNPRHLVRRRGQEARLRCSPMKGHSHVYWYRQLPEEGLKFMVYLQKENIIDESGMPKERFSAEFPKEGPSILRIQQVVRGDSAAYFCASSPTHPFLAGERDTQYFGPGTRLTVL.